Each of the 5 T cell receptor beta chains below was sequenced from the same sample in a study of CD8 T cells in ankylosing spondylitis. One entry per CDR3 protein, called by TCRdb with MiXCR from the 5' RACE reads. The table shows about 360,000 distinct CDR3 sequences, with 20% occurring only once. Sequencing was carried out using blood, either unsorted or a sorted T cell fraction (not recorded which). Receptor source: a male donor with ankylosing spondylitis or in good health (not recorded which).

This chain's CDR3 is CASSYLGPPGDEQFF. In DNA, the CDR3 is TGTGCCAGCAGTTACTTGGGTCCCCCCGGGGATGAGCAGTTCTTC. The chain uses TRBV6-5 and TRBJ2-1, with a weak D call TRBD2 (5 bases). V was cut by 1 base and J by 8 bases, with 15 bases left in between. Germline CDR1 reads MNHEY; CDR2 reads SVGAGI. CDR3 length: 15 amino acids.

The rearrangement joins TRBV6-1 to TRBJ2-1; the D gene is possibly TRBD1 (6 bases). The germline V and J ends were trimmed by 5 bases and 3 bases, with 14 bases remaining between them. Germline V lookup: CDR1 MNHNS, CDR2 SASEGT. CDR3 length equals 15 residues. The CDR3, as DNA: TGTGCCAGCAGTCCCTCCCCAGGGGACTACAATGAGCAGTTCTTC. Its protein is CASSPSPGDYNEQFF.

This chain links TRBV6-5 with TRBJ1-1; no clear D. V lost 4 bases and J lost 1, with 10 bases in between. Germline V lookup: CDR1 MNHEY, CDR2 SVGAGI. There are 14 residues in the CDR3. The CDR3 loop is CASSLPGWNTEAFF. In DNA form, the CDR3 reads TGTGCCAGCAGTTTACCTGGGTGGAACACTGAAGCTTTCTTT.

V is TRBV7-9 and J is TRBJ2-5, with 8 nucleotides matching TRBD1. With V trimmed by 5 bases and J by 5 bases, 16 bases remained unmatched. The CDR3 length is 17 residues. The germline V gene encodes CDR1 SEHNR and CDR2 FQNEAQ (reference sequence). CDR3 nucleotides: TGTGCCAGCAGCGACGGGACAGGCGAGTACCTGCGGGAGACCCAGTACTTC. Residues: CASSDGTGEYLRETQYF.

This clonotype has just a few counts. The chain combines TRBV11-2 with TRBJ1-1; 9 positions agree with TRBD1. With V trimmed by 1 base and J by 5 bases, 8 bases remained unmatched. There are 16 residues in the CDR3. Germline lookup yields CDR1 SGHAT and CDR2 FQNNGV. CDR3 DNA sequence: TGTGCCAGCAGCTTAGTGGGACAGGGATTGGGGACTGAAGCTTTCTTT. As protein: CASSLVGQGLGTEAFF.